This T cell receptor (beta chain) is from a study of cytomegalovirus exposure and HLA in healthy donors (dated by TCRdb to about 2017). In the study overall: An earlier analysis of 587 of the donors reported 276 Gb of sequence data and around 120 million unique TCR beta sequences obtained from approximately 180 million T cells. An early release that covered some 630 HLA-typed donors contained approximately 300 gigabases of sequencing data and around 80 million unique TCR sequences. Of the 300 to 500 genotyped donors, 75% to 85% were placed in the genetic ancestry cluster associated with self-reported Caucasian donors. The study aimed to test whether signatures of past pathogen exposure could be identified by cataloging public T cell receptors. The T cell repertoires of 666 subjects were profiled by immunosequencing and related to cytomegalovirus serostatus. A separate validation cohort of roughly 130 different subjects was used in addition to the approximately 670-subject first cohort. The study combined high-throughput TCR immunosequencing, statistical association of individual TCRs with disease status, and machine learning to predict cytomegalovirus infection status. To study patterns of TCR occurrence, a later analysis re-analyzed previously published TCR beta repertoires from hundreds of donors and added high-resolution HLA genotyping. Rather than using new phenotypic data, the later analysis identified candidate immune exposures from TCR beta sequences and from how often those sequences occurred across donors. To decide whether each TCR beta V gene segment behaved as functional or pseudogenic, an earlier analysis of fewer than 750 of the donors relied on high-throughput TCR beta sequencing. Donor age, sex, ethnicity and CMV serostatus were compiled together with the repertoire data. A later genetic analysis used genome-wide SNP genotypes for about 55% of the 666 donors, treating that subset as a discovery cohort. Every discovery cohort repertoire had been produced on one sequencing platform. Both class I and class II loci were covered by HLA typing, at four-digit resolution. The number of donors typed differed by locus, with about 629-630 for A, B, C, DRB1 and DQB1, around 500 for DQA1, approximately 580 for DPA1, and approximately 470 for DPB1. Because of strong linkage in the cohort, 4 to 6 DR-DQ haplotypes were treated as single units for association and clustering. Among about 400 genotyped donors of the cohort, an average of around 250,000 unique TCR beta nucleotide sequences was sequenced per donor, of which about 18% were non-productive. Study-level results and caveats: A further reported finding was that TCR beta sequences accurately predicted the HLA-A and HLA-B alleles for most subjects in the first cohort. A later analysis reported that several top co-occurrence clusters appeared linked to parvovirus B19, influenza, CMV and Epstein-Barr virus. In a later genetic analysis, a missense DCLRE1C variant was associated with V-gene and J-gene trimming of TCR beta chains, and the association was replicated in an independent cohort. Most TCR sequences were seen in very few donors, while some public TCRs were found in many individuals. Some IMGT-functional V segments, including TRBV6-2 and TRBV6-3, could not be told apart with the 87-base-pair reads, so those segments were excluded. In a later analysis, HLA-associated TCR beta chains showed more clonal expansion and lower generation probabilities than non-associated chains that were equally common. For the cohort, immune exposure information was limited to CMV serostatus. Correlated functional status among segregating V segments might be attributable to linkage disequilibrium, but an unknown experimental factor could not be ruled out. A later analysis found that most CMV-associated TCR beta chains appeared HLA-restricted, with HLA associations seemingly driven largely by CMV exposure. The cohort was sequenced for TCR beta chains only, and without alpha or paired-chain data the features that could be detected were limited. According to a later genetic analysis, donors in an Asian-associated ancestry cluster had fewer N-insertions in productive TCRs than the approximately 710-donor mean. It was suggested by the authors that the approach could potentially be generalized to other disease states and immunological phenotypes. Sequencing depth was assumed to be roughly uniform across donors in the presence/absence analyses, though that assumption may not hold. Because HLA typing was unavailable for some donors at each locus, only the typed subset was used in association tests. A cluster of highly shared sequence variants was judged likely to represent a technical artifact of the sequencing pipeline. The classifier was reported to diagnose cytomegalovirus status with high specificity and sensitivity in both the original cohort and the validation cohort. In vitro tests confirmed that a few of the cytomegalovirus-associated TCR beta chains recognize cytomegalovirus antigens. Broadly in line with IMGT annotations, most TCR beta V segments showed up in productive rearrangements about 87% or about 30% of the time in an earlier analysis of some 590 of the donors. Assigning TCR associations to individual alleles was difficult when HLA alleles, especially DR and DQ, strongly co-occurred. The earlier analysis of a few hundred of the donors excluded roughly 16 rarely observed V segments, including chromosome 9 orphons, because counts were too low. A later analysis associated about 17,000 TCR beta sequences with specific HLA alleles at a false discovery rate of 0.05. According to a later analysis, TCR association rates differed among HLA loci, with DRB1 alleles showing the most associated TCRs and HLA-C alleles showing the fewest. The study listed 170 or so TCR beta chains as associated with cytomegalovirus.

In total, over 600 healthy bone marrow donors made up the cohort. At the time of sampling, every cohort member was nominally healthy, though immune exposures that went unrecorded were likely present. The donor was CMV seronegative and belonged to the group of roughly 330 seronegative cohort members. Every donor gave a peripheral blood sample, and the peripheral blood mononuclear cells from that sample were used for TCR beta sequencing. Genomic DNA extraction from the blood cell samples was performed with the Qiagen DNeasy Blood Extraction Kit. Concerning this clone itself: The clone's antigen remains unknown. Per-base quality was not reported, and no clone a single base away is much larger than it.

Receptor libraries were prepared by the immunoSEQ multiplex PCR assay. A mixture of 60 forward primers for TCR Vbeta segments and 13 reverse primers for TCR Jbeta segments was used in the multiplex PCR. The CDR3 region of rearranged TCR beta genes was amplified from genomic DNA by a multiplex PCR assay. The Illumina HiSeq System was used to sequence the amplified TCR beta libraries as 87-base-pair reads. On the study's bioinformatics: Across the 670 or so repertoires, a later analysis counted tens of millions of unique TCR beta chains, roughly 11 million of which were shared by at least two donors. Raw reads were error-corrected and collapsed into unique sequences with a nearest-neighbor algorithm that merged closely related sequences to remove PCR and sequencing errors. CDR3 sequences were aligned to IMGT reference sequences to assign V, D and J gene segments. For a sequence to be retained, at least a six-nucleotide match to both a V gene segment and a J gene segment was required. Rearrangements were classified as productive when the CDR3 lacked stop codons and remained in frame with V and J, and all other rearrangements were classified as non-productive. Following IMGT convention, CDR3 was defined as the stretch from the second conserved V-encoded cysteine to the conserved J-encoded phenylalanine. In an earlier analysis of around 600 of the donors, sequences lacking an unambiguous match to a single V gene segment were excluded. In an earlier analysis of several hundred of the donors, V segments were called functional above 56.7% productive rearrangements and were called segregating when the between-donor standard deviation exceeded 5%. A statistical classification framework was built for diagnosing cytomegalovirus status from the catalog of TCR beta chain sequences. In a later analysis, V and J genes were assigned by comparing TCR nucleotide sequences against IMGT/GENE-DB human TR gene sequences. The TCRdist pipeline was used in a later analysis to assign CDR3 sequences and most-parsimonious VDJ recombination scenarios. A later analysis defined each TCR beta chain by its CDR3 amino acid sequence plus V-gene family, and excluded reads lacking a unique V-gene family. A later analysis removed several hundred highly shared, low-generation-probability nucleotide sequences to deal with suspected cross-contamination and a sequencing artifact. A later analysis calculated a clonal expansion index for each public chain from normalized within-repertoire ranks of inferred template counts. Generation probabilities in a later analysis came from a VDJ recombination model fitted to out-of-frame rearrangements, and those results were checked against IGoR. In a later analysis, hypergeometric tests were used to score TCR-TCR, TCR-HLA and TCR-CMV co-occurrence, with a repertoire-size bias correction applied to TCR pairs. In a later analysis, false discovery rates were estimated by permuting HLA or CMV assignments 20 times. In a later analysis, co-occurring TCRs were grouped with DBSCAN, and TCRdist sequence similarity was added when clustering was performed within HLA-allele-positive subsets. Repertoires with fewer than 30,000 or more than 120,000 public chains, plus five repertoires with anomalous nucleotide sharing, were excluded from co-occurrence clustering. This is the immuneACCESS table as TCRdb keeps it, with only in-frame sequences that have V and J called. A part of the clones is gone; compared with another copy, unresolved V genes explain less than half, and the rest is unexplained. Clonal size and the V and J genes are those of that table, whereas D and trimming came from the DNA. The sample includes 95,000 to 150,000 clones, with over 65% observed a single time. The ten largest clonotypes hold around 3.6% of the sample.

V is cut back by 0 bases and J by 6 bases, with 10 bases in the junction unmatched. CDR1 GTSNPN and CDR2 SVGIG are derived from the germline V gene (reference sequence). The CDR3, from cysteine to phenylalanine, totals 15 residues. The sequence is cut down to CDR3 DNA, 45 bases in frame from base 1. Material: PBMCs. The V gene is TRBV30 and the J gene is TRBJ1-1; 7 bases in the junction line up with TRBD1. This clonotype was obtained from a man aged 25-45 years in good health and CMV-seronegative. The CDR3 protein sequence reads: CAWSVPARGVPEAFF. The sequenced DNA is TGTGCCTGGAGTGTTCCCGCCAGGGGGGTCCCTGAAGCTTTCTTT.